Listed here are 3 T cell receptor beta chains from one sample, sequenced in a study of blood T cell repertoires in COVID-19. Measured with immunoSEQ multiplex PCR; TCRdb has only the in-frame clones, and not every one. The table includes some 170,000 clones, approximately 88% detected once. The sample consisted of peripheral blood. The receptor set was obtained from a woman aged 45-59 years with acute or convalescent COVID-19.

V gene TRBV29-1 combines with J gene TRBJ2-2; D possibly corresponds to TRBD1 (7 bases). CDR3 size: 15 residues. Trimming pared 7 bases from V and 7 bases from J, leaving 22 bases between. Germline-derived CDR1 and CDR2 are SQVTM and ANQGSEA. The CDR3 sequence is CSGRRRGRFGGELFF. The DNA for the CDR3 is TGCAGCGGCCGGAGGAGGGGGCGGTTCGGCGGGGAGCTGTTTTTT.

This rearrangement joins TRBV9 to TRBJ2-1; D perhaps matches TRBD2 (6 bases). This CDR3 has 13 amino acids. Germline V gene sequence: CDR1 SGDLS, CDR2 YYNGEE. With 4 bases removed from V and 15 bases from J, the gap between germline ends came to 20 bases. CDR3 nucleotide sequence: TGTGCCAGCAGCCCCGGGGACTTCCCCTCGTCGTTCTTC. This sequence encodes CASSPGDFPSSFF.

V is TRBV15 and J is TRBJ2-4; a possible D gene is TRBD1 (6 bases). V lost 4 bases, J lost 9 bases, and 22 bases lay in between. The CDR3 covers 16 residues. Germline V CDR1 and CDR2: LNHNV, YYDKDF (reference sequence). The CDR3 DNA is TGTGCCACCAGCACCAACCTACTTCCGGGACACGGCATTCAGTACTTC. It codes for CATSTNLLPGHGIQYF.